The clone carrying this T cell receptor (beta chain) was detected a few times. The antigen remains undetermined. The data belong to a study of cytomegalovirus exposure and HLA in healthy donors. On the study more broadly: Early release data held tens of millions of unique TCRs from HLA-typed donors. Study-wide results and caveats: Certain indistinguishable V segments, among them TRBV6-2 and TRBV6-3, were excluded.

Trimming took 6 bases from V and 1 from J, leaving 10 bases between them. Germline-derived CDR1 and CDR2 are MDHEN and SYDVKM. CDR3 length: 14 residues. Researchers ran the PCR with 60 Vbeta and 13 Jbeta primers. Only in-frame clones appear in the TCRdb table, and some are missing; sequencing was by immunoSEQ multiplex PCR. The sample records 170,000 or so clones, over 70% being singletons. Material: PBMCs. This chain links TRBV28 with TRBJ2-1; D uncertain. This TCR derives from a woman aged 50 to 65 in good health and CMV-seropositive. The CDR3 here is CASSPMRSYNEQFF. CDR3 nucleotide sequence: TGTGCCAGCAGCCCTATGAGGTCCTACAATGAGCAGTTCTTC. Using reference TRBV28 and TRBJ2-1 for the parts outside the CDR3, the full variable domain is DVKVTQSSRYLVKRTGEKVFLECVQDMDHENMFWYRQDPGLGLRLIYFSYDVKMKEKGDIPEGYSVSREKKERFSLILESASTNQTSMYLCASSPMRSYNEQFFGPGTRLTVL.